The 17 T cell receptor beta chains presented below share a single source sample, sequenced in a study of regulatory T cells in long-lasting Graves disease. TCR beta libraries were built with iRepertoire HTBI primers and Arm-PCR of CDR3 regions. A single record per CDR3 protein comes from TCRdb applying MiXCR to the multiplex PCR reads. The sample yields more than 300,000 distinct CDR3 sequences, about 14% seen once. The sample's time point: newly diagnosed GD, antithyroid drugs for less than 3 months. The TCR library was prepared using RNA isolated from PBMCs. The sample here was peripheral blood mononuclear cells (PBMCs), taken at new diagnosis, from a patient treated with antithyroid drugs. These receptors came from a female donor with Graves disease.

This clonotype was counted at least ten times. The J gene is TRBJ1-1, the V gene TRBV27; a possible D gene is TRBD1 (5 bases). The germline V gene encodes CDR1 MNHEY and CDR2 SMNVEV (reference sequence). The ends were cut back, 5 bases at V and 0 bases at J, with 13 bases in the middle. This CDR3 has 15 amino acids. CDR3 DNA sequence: TGTGCCAGCAGTGCCCGGGGGGTTGTGAACACTGAAGCTTTCTTT. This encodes CASSARGVVNTEAFF.

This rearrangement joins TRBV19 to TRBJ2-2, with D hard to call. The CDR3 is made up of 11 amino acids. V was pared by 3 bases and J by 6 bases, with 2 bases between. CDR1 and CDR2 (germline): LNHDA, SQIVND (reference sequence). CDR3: CASSISGELFF. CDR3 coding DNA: TGTGCCAGTAGTATTTCCGGGGAGCTGTTTTTT. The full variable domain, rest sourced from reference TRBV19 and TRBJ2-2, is DGGITQSPKYLFRKEGQNVTLSCEQNLNHDAMYWYRQDPGQGLRLIYYSQIVNDFQKGDIAEGYSVSREKKESFPLTVTSAQKNPTAFYLCASSISGELFFGEGSRLTVL.

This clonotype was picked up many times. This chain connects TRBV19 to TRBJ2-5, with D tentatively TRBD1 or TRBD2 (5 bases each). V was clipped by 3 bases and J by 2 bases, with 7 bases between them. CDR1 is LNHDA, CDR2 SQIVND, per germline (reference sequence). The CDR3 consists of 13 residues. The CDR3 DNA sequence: TGTGCCAGTAGTATGTGGGGGCAAGAGACCCAGTACTTC. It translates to CASSMWGQETQYF.

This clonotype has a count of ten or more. The DNA of the CDR3 is TGTGCCAGCAGCAACACTCCCGGGTCAGCAGCAGATACGCAGTATTTT. Amino acids: CASSNTPGSAADTQYF. The J gene is TRBJ2-3, the V gene TRBV7-2; D is uncertain. CDR1 is SGHTA, CDR2 FQGNSA, per germline. The CDR3 runs to 16 residues. With 5 bases removed from V and 4 bases from J, the gap between germline ends came to 19 bases.

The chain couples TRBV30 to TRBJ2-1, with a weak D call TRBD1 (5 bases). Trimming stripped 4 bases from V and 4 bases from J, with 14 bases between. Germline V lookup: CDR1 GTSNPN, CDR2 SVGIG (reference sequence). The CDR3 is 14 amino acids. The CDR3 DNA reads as TGTGCCTGGACCCCGGACAATCATTACAATGAGCAGTTCTTC. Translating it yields CAWTPDNHYNEQFF.

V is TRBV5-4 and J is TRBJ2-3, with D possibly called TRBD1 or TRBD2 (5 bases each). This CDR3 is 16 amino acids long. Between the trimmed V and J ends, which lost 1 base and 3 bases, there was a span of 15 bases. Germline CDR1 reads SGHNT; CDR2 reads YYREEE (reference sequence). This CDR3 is CASSLRWQGETDTQYF. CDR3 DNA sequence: TGTGCCAGCAGCTTGAGGTGGCAGGGAGAAACAGATACGCAGTATTTT.

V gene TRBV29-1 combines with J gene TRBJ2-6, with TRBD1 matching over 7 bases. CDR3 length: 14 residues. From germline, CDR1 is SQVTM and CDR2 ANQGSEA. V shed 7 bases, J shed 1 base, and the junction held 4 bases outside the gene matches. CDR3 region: CSGMTGSGANVLTF. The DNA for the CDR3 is TGCAGCGGGATGACAGGGTCTGGGGCCAACGTCCTGACTTTC.

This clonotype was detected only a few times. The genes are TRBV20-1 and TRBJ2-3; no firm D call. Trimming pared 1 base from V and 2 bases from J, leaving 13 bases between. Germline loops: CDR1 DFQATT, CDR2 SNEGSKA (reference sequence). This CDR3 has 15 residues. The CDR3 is CSARALVLSTDTQYF. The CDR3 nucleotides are TGCAGTGCTAGAGCCCTAGTCCTTTCCACAGATACGCAGTATTTT.

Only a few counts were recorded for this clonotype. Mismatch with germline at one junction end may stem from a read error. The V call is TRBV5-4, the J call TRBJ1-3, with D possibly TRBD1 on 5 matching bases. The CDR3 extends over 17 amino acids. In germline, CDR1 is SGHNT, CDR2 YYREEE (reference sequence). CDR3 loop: CASSQDQQEPLGNTIYF. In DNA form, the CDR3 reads TGCGCCAGCAGCCAAGATCAACAGGAACCTCTTGGAAACACCATATATTTT.

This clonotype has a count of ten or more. CDR3 DNA sequence: TGTGCCAGCAGTTCTCATCACTCAGGGACACATCCTAAGAACCTGAATGAGCAGTTCTTC. Its protein is CASSSHHSGTHPKNLNEQFF. The gene calls are TRBV28 and TRBJ2-1, with D possibly TRBD1 on 6 matching bases. This CDR3 comprises 20 residues. V lost 4 bases and J lost 7, with 32 bases in between. Germline V gives CDR1 MDHEN, CDR2 SYDVKM.

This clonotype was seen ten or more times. DNA of the CDR3: TGTGCCAGCAGTTTAACAGGGGGCCGTCAGCCCCAGCATTTT. It codes for CASSLTGGRQPQHF. The genes are TRBV12-3 or TRBV12-4 and TRBJ1-5, with 9 bases matching TRBD1. The J segment lost 6 bases and the V segment lost 2 bases, leaving 2 bases of the junction unmatched. The CDR3 totals 14 residues.

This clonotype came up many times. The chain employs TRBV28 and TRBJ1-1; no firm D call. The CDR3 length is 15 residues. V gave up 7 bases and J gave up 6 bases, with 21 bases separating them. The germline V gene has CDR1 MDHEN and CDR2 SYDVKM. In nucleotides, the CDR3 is TGTGCCAGCACCCCTCTCGCCCAGACGGGGTCTGAAGCTTTCTTT. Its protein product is CASTPLAQTGSEAFF.

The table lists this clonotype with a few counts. The CDR3 here is CASSVDRGSDTQYF. CDR3 nucleotides: TGTGCCAGCAGCGTCGATCGGGGTTCAGATACGCAGTATTTT. This chain links TRBV9 with TRBJ2-3; a weak D match, TRBD2 (5 bases). Germline V gene lookup returns CDR1 SGDLS and CDR2 YYNGEE. The CDR3 length is 14 residues. V was clipped by 2 bases and J by 4 bases, with 11 bases between them.

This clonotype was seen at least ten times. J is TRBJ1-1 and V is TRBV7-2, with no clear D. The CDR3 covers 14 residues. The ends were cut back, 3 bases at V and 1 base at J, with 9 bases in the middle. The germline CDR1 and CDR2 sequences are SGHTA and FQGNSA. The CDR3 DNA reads TGTGCCAGCAGCTTGCGGAGTTCGAACACTGAAGCTTTCTTT. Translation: CASSLRSSNTEAFF.

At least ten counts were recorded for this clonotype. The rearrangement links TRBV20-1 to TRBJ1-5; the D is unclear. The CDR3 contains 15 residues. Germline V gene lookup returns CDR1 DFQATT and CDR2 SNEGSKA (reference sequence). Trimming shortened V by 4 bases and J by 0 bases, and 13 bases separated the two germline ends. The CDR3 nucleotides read TGCAGTGCTAAGCCTCATCCGTCTAGCAATCAGCCCCAGCATTTT. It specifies CSAKPHPSSNQPQHF.

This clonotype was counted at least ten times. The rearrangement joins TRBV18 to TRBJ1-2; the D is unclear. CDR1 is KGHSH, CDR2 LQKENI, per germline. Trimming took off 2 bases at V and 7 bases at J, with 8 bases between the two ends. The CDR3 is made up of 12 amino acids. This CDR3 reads CASSPVGAGYTF. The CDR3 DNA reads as TGTGCCAGCTCACCAGTAGGTGCTGGCTACACCTTC.

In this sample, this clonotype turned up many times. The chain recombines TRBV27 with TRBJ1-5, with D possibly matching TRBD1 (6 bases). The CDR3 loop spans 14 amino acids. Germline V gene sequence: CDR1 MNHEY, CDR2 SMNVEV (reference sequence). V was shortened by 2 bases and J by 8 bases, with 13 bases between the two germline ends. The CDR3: CASSLTGTSEPQHF. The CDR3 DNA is TGTGCCAGCAGTTTAACCGGGACATCGGAGCCCCAGCATTTT.